The sequence of this T cell receptor beta chain was determined in a study of shared T cell receptors in the human thymus. Germline-derived CDR1 and CDR2 are MDHEN and SYDVKM. This CDR3 region has 13 residues. V was trimmed by 8 bases and J by 4 bases, leaving 14 bases between them. Clones were sequenced by immunoSEQ multiplex PCR, and TCRdb holds only the in-frame ones, with some missing. The sample consists of hundreds of thousands of clones, over 75% of them appearing once. The sample was also linked to a second study, of human thymus T cells. That source reports: It looked as if thymic and blood repertoires used V and J genes in a biased way.

Input material: thymocytes. The V and J genes are TRBV28 and TRBJ1-1, with D hard to call. The clonotype originates from a boy younger than two with a congenital heart defect. Here the CDR3 reads CASGTGVGTEAFF. In nucleotides, the CDR3 is TGTGCCAGCGGAACCGGGGTCGGCACTGAAGCTTTCTTT.